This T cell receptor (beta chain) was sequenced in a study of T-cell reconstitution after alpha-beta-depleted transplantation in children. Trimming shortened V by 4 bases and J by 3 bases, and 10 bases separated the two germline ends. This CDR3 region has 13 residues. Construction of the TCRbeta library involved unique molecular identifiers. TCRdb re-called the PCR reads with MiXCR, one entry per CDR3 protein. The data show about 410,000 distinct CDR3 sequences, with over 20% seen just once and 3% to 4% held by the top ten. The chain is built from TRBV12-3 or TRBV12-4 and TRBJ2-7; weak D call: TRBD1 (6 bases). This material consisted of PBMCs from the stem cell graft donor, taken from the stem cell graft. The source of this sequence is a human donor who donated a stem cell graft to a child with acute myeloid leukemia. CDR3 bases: TGTGCCAGCAGTTCCCAGGGGATCTACGAGCAGTACTTC. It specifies CASSSQGIYEQYF.